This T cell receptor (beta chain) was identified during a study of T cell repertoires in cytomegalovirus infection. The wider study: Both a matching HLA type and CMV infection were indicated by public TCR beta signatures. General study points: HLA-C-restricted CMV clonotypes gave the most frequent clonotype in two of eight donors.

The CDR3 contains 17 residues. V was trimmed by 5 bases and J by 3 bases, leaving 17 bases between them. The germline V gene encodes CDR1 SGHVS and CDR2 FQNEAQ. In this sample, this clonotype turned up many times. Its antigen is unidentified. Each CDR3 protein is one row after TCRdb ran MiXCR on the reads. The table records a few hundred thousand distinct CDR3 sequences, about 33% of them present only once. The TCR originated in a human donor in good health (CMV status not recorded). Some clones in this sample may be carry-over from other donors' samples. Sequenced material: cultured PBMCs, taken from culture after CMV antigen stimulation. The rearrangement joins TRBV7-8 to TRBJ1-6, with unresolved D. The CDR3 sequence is CASSPLRLGNYNSPLHF. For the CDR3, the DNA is TGTGCCAGCAGCCCCCTCCGACTGGGAAACTATAATTCACCCCTCCACTTT.